This T cell receptor beta chain was recovered during a study of OX40 agonist ivuxolimab in advanced cancers. At the level of the study: Patients received intravenous ivuxolimab every 2 weeks at 0.01 to 10 mg/kg.

This clone is a singleton in its sample. A history of autoimmune disease or systemic immunosuppression excluded patients. Data came from immunoSEQ multiplex PCR; TCRdb stores just in-frame clones and leaves some out. The profile shows about 81,000 clones, 85% to 95% of them singletons. The receptor was derived from an adult with an advanced solid tumor such as melanoma, head and neck, liver or kidney cancer. Sequencing was performed on CD4+ or CD8+ T cells sorted from blood, taken in a trial of the OX40 agonist ivuxolimab.

CDR3 amino acids: CASKPEGQGAYEQYF. CDR3 sequence (DNA): TGTGCCAGCAAACCGGAAGGACAGGGAGCCTACGAGCAGTACTTC. The chain carries TRBV27 and TRBJ2-7; TRBD1 matches at 8 bases. The CDR3 loop spans 15 amino acids. Germline assignment: CDR1 MNHEY and CDR2 SMNVEV (reference sequence). V gave up 7 bases and J gave up 2 bases; unmatched junction bases: 10.